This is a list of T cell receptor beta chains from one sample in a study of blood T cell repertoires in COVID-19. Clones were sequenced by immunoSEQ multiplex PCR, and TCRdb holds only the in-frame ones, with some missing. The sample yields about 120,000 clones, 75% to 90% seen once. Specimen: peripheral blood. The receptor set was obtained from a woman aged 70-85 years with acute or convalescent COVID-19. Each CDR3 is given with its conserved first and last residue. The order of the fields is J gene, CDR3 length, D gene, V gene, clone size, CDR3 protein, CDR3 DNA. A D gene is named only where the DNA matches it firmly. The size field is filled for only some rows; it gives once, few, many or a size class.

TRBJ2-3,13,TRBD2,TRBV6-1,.,CASSERGADTQYF,TGTGCCAGCAGTGAACGGGGGGCAGATACGCAGTATTTT
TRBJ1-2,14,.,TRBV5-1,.,CASSRGEAFYGYTF,TGCGCCAGCAGCCGAGGTGAGGCATTCTATGGCTACACCTTC
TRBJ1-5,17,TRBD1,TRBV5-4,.,CASSLESKGQGNQPQHF,TGTGCCAGCAGCTTGGAATCTAAAGGACAGGGGAATCAGCCCCAGCATTTT
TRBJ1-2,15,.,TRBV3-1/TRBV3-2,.,CASSQAPLSGYGYTF,TGTGCCAGCAGCCAAGCCCCCTTATCAGGGTATGGCTACACCTTC
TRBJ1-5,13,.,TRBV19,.,CAGSGGLGQPQHF,TGTGCCGGGAGTGGAGGGTTGGGTCAGCCCCAGCATTTT
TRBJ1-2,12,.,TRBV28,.,CASSSPQGGYTF,TGTGCCAGCAGTTCCCCTCAGGGGGGCTACACCTTC
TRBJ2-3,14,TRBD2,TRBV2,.,CASKQRGGTDTQYF,TGTGCCAGCAAACAGCGGGGGGGGACAGATACGCAGTATTTT
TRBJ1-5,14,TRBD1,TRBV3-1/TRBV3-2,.,CASSQQGAYQPQHF,TGTGCCAGCAGCCAGCAGGGGGCCTATCAGCCCCAGCATTTT
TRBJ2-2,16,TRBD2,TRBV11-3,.,CASSGQRGKNTGELFF,TGTGCCAGCAGCGGTCAGCGGGGGAAGAACACCGGGGAGCTGTTTTTT
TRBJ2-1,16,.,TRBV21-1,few,CASSKGGDRVEDEQFF,TGTGCCAGCAGCAAAGGAGGGGACAGGGTAGAGGATGAGCAGTTCTTC
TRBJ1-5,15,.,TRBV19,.,CASSMGPGGYQPQHF,TGTGCCAGTAGTATGGGGCCTGGAGGGTACCAGCCCCAGCATTTT
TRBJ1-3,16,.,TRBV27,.,CASSAGTTGYGNTIYF,TGTGCCAGCAGTGCCGGGACTACGGGCTACGGAAACACCATATATTTT
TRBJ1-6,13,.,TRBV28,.,CASTLQGNSPLHF,TGTGCCAGCACCCTCCAGGGGAATTCACCCCTCCACTTT
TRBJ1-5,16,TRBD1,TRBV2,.,CASRHRTGLGNQPQHF,TGTGCCAGCAGGCACCGGACAGGGCTTGGCAATCAGCCCCAGCATTTT
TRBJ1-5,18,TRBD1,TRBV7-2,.,CASSLAGQGARGNQPQHF,TGTGCCAGCAGCTTAGCGGGACAGGGGGCTAGGGGCAATCAGCCCCAGCATTTT
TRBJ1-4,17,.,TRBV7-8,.,CASSLGPRGGTNEKLFF,TGTGCCAGCAGCTTAGGACCCCGGGGGGGCACTAATGAAAAACTGTTTTTT
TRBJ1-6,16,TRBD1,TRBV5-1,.,CASSLWGGQGQSPLHF,TGCGCCAGCAGCTTGTGGGGGGGACAGGGACAGTCACCCCTCCACTTT
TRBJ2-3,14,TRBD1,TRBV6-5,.,CASSRDRVADTQYF,TGTGCCAGCAGTAGGGACAGGGTTGCTGATACGCAGTATTTT
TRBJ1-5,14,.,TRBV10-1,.,CANPPIWGDQPQHF,TGCGCCAACCCTCCGATTTGGGGCGATCAGCCCCAGCATTTT
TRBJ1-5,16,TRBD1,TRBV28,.,CASSSTGTGLNQPQHF,TGTGCCAGCAGTTCCACCGGGACAGGACTAAATCAGCCCCAGCATTTT
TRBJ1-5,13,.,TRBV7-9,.,CASSLQGDQPQHF,TGTGCCAGCAGCTTACAGGGTGATCAGCCCCAGCATTTT
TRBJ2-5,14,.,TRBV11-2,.,CASSLGTAQETQYF,TGTGCCAGCAGCTTAGGGACAGCCCAAGAGACCCAGTACTTC
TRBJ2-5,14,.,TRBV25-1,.,CASSEAAFQETQYF,TGTGCCAGCAGTGAGGCGGCCTTCCAAGAGACCCAGTACTTC
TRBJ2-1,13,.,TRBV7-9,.,CASSENEYNEQFF,TGTGCCAGCAGCGAGAACGAGTACAATGAGCAGTTCTTC
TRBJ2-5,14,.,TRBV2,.,CASSEGQFQETQYF,TGTGCCAGCAGTGAAGGACAGTTCCAAGAGACCCAGTACTTC
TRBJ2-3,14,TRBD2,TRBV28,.,CASSQRGPVDTQYF,TGTGCCAGCTCTCAGCGGGGGCCGGTAGATACGCAGTATTTT
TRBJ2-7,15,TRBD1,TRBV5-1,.,CASSLGDRVTYEQYF,TGCGCCAGCAGCTTGGGTGACAGGGTGACCTACGAGCAGTACTTC
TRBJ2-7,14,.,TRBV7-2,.,CASSQGGSAYEQYF,TGTGCCAGCAGCCAGGGAGGATCCGCCTACGAGCAGTACTTC
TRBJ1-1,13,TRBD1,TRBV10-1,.,CASSEGARTEAFF,TGCGCCAGCAGCGAGGGGGCTCGAACTGAAGCTTTCTTT
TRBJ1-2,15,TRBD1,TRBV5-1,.,CASSPRDRDQYGYTF,TGCGCCAGCAGCCCCCGGGACAGGGATCAATATGGCTACACCTTC
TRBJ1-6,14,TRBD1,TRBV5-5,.,CASSLGTGYSPLHF,TGTGCCAGCAGCTTAGGGACAGGGTATTCACCCCTCCACTTT
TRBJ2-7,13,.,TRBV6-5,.,CASGGMSSYEQYF,TGTGCCAGCGGCGGAATGAGCTCCTACGAGCAGTACTTC
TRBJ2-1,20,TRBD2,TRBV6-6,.,CASSSEGGLAGGFTYNEQFF,TGTGCCAGCAGCTCTGAGGGAGGACTAGCGGGGGGCTTTACCTACAATGAGCAGTTCTTC